A selection of T cell receptor beta chains follows, all from one sample in a study of CD8+ T cells in alopecia areata. TCRdb's table, derived via immunoSEQ multiplex PCR, lists solely in-frame clones and lacks some. The table lists around 290,000 clones, about 62% of them singletons, with under 2% in the top ten. This specimen consisted of CD4+ T cells sorted from blood, obtained at week 24, from a patient treated with tofacitinib. These receptors came from a human donor with alopecia areata. CDR3s include the opening cysteine and the closing phenylalanine or tryptophan. D genes are given only for firm matches. Where a row states a size, it is once, few, many or the class of an expanded clone; other rows omit it.

>.|TRBV7-2|.|TRBJ1-6
CASSLVADSPLHF
TGTGCCAGCAGCTTAGTGGCTGATTCACCCCTCCACTTT
>.|TRBV5-1|TRBD2|TRBJ2-3
CASNQRGIADTQYF
TGCGCCAGCAATCAGCGGGGAATCGCAGATACGCAGTATTTT
>.|TRBV28|.|TRBJ2-7
CASSDGSYEQYF
TGTGCCAGCAGTGACGGATCCTACGAGCAGTACTTC
>.|TRBV7-2|.|TRBJ2-7
CASSKHRGGSYEQYF
TGTGCCAGCAGCAAACACAGGGGGGGCTCCTACGAGCAGTACTTC
>.|TRBV30|.|TRBJ1-2
CAWSVLGGADGYTF
TGTGCCTGGAGTGTCCTGGGGGGGGCGGATGGCTACACCTTC
>once|TRBV27|TRBD1|TRBJ1-2
CASRAQGNYGYTF
TGTGCCAGCAGAGCACAGGGGAACTATGGCTACACCTTC
>.|TRBV29-1|.|TRBJ2-6
CSVVAYSGANVLTF
TGCAGCGTTGTGGCCTACTCTGGGGCCAACGTCCTGACTTTC
>.|TRBV2|TRBD1|TRBJ2-5
CASSRTGNQETQYF
TGTGCCAGCAGTCGGACAGGCAACCAAGAGACCCAGTACTTC
>.|TRBV5-1|TRBD1|TRBJ2-3
CASSLGGQGDPQYF
TGCGCCAGCAGCTTGGGGGGACAGGGAGACCCGCAGTATTTT
>.|TRBV7-9|.|TRBJ2-3
CASSRSGSTDTQYF
TGTGCCAGCAGCCGGAGCGGGAGCACAGATACGCAGTATTTT
>few|TRBV29-1|.|TRBJ2-5
CSVRKGLQETQYF
TGCAGCGTTAGGAAGGGTCTCCAAGAGACCCAGTACTTC
>.|TRBV29-1|.|TRBJ1-1
CSVEAAFMNTEAFF
TGCAGCGTTGAAGCGGCGTTTATGAACACTGAAGCTTTCTTT
>.|TRBV4-3|.|TRBJ2-3
CASSQIDSASTDTQYF
TGCGCCAGCAGCCAAATCGACTCCGCATCCACAGATACGCAGTATTTT
>.|TRBV10-3|.|TRBJ1-1
CAIRGGSPVPEAFF
TGTGCCATAAGGGGGGGCAGCCCGGTTCCTGAAGCTTTCTTT
>.|TRBV11-2|.|TRBJ2-3
CASSLSPARADTQYF
TGTGCCAGCAGCTTAAGCCCCGCTCGAGCGGATACGCAGTATTTT
>.|TRBV4-1|TRBD1|TRBJ1-2
CASSNRQGIFYGYTF
TGCGCCAGCAGCAACCGACAGGGGATCTTCTATGGCTACACCTTC
>few|TRBV29-1|TRBD1|TRBJ2-3
CSAGGGTGIPDTQYF
TGCAGCGCTGGGGGTGGGACAGGGATCCCAGATACGCAGTATTTT
>.|TRBV4-3|.|TRBJ1-2
CASSQMPSNYGYTF
TGCGCCAGCAGCCAAATGCCCTCTAACTATGGCTACACCTTC
>.|TRBV2|TRBD2|TRBJ2-1
CASSPSGAFYNEQFF
TGTGCCAGCAGTCCTAGCGGGGCTTTTTACAATGAGCAGTTCTTC
>few|TRBV15|TRBD1|TRBJ2-7
CATSSPGQGASYEQYF
TGTGCCACCAGCAGTCCTGGACAGGGGGCTTCCTACGAGCAGTACTTC
>few|TRBV4-1|TRBD1|TRBJ1-6
CASSQDGRDRGQNSPLHF
TGCGCCAGCAGCCAAGATGGGAGGGACAGGGGGCAAAATTCACCCCTCCACTTT
>.|TRBV7-2|.|TRBJ1-3
CASSPRGRAGNTIYF
TGTGCCAGCAGTCCTCGTGGCAGGGCTGGAAACACCATATATTTT
>.|TRBV30|.|TRBJ2-4
CAWSVLGEKDQYF
TGTGCCTGGAGTGTACTAGGGGAGAAGGATCAGTACTTC
>.|TRBV29-1|.|TRBJ2-1
CSPEQGNEQFF
TGCAGCCCCGAACAGGGAAATGAGCAGTTCTTC
>many|TRBV7-2|.|TRBJ2-2
CASSSVTGELFF
TGTGCCAGCAGCTCGGTGACCGGGGAGCTGTTTTTT
>.|TRBV15|.|TRBJ1-2
CATSRPPPANYGYTF
TGTGCCACCAGCAGACCGCCTCCCGCGAACTATGGCTACACCTTC
>.|TRBV5-1|.|TRBJ2-7
CASSLNRLRSYEQYF
TGCGCCAGCAGCTTGAACAGACTACGCTCCTACGAGCAGTACTTC
>.|TRBV15|TRBD2|TRBJ2-3
CATSRGLAGATDTQYF
TGTGCCACCAGCAGAGGACTAGCGGGGGCCACAGATACGCAGTATTTT
>few|TRBV27|TRBD2|TRBJ2-5
CASSTEGRGGGETQYF
TGTGCCAGCAGTACCGAGGGTCGGGGCGGGGGGGAGACCCAGTACTTC
>.|TRBV5-1|.|TRBJ1-2
CASSFSKEGYGYTF
TGCGCCAGCAGCTTCTCTAAGGAGGGCTATGGCTACACCTTC
>.|TRBV18|TRBD1|TRBJ1-6
CASSPGTVQNSPLHF
TGTGCCAGCTCACCCGGGACAGTCCAAAATTCACCCCTCCACTTT
>.|TRBV30|.|TRBJ1-5
CAWSTRGVQPQHF
TGTGCCTGGAGTACCAGGGGTGTACAGCCCCAGCATTTT